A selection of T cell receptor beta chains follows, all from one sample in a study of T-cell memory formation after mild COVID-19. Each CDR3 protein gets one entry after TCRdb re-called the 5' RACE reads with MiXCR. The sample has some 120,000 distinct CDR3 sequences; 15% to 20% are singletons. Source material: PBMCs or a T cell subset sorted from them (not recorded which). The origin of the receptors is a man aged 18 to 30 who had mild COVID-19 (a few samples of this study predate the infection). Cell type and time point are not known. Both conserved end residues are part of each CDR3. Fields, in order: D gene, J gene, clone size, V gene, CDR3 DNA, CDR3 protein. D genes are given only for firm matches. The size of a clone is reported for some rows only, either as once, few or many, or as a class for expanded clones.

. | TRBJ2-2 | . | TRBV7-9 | TGTGCCAGCAGCTTACAGACAGTCTCGAACACCGGGGAGCTGTTTTTT | CASSLQTVSNTGELFF
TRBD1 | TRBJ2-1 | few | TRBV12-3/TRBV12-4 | TGTGCCAGCAGTCCAGGACAGGGGCGAAAGTTCTTC | CASSPGQGRKFF
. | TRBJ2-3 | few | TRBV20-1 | TGCAGTGCTAGAGGTTGGGGAGGCACAGATACGCAGTATTTT | CSARGWGGTDTQYF
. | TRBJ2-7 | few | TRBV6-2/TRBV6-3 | TGTGCCAGCACTTGGACGATTTCCTACGAGCAGTACTTC | CASTWTISYEQYF
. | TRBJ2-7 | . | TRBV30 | TGTGCCTGGAGTAATTCAGGAGTGGGTGAGCAGTACTTC | CAWSNSGVGEQYF
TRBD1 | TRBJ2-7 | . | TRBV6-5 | TGTGCCAGCAGAAATAGAGGCTCAGGGGGTTCCTACGAGCAGTACTTC | CASRNRGSGGSYEQYF
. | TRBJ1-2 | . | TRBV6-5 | TGTGCCAGCAGTTACGGGGCAGGTGGACGTGGCTACACCTTC | CASSYGAGGRGYTF
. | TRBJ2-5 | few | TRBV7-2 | TGTGCCAGCAGCTTAGGACAGACTAGTTTGGGCGAGACCCAGTACTTC | CASSLGQTSLGETQYF
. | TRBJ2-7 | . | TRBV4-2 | TGTGCCAGCAGCCAAAGGTGTCGGCGGAAACGGACACACACCTACGAGCAGTACTTC | CASSQRCRRKRTHTYEQYF
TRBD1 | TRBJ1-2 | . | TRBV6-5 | TGTGCCAGCAGTTACTCGACAGGGCTGCCTTATGGCTACACCTTC | CASSYSTGLPYGYTF
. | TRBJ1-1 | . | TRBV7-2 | TGTGCCAGCATCACGGACAGGAACACTGAAGCTTTCTTT | CASITDRNTEAFF
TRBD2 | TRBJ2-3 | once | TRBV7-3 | TGTGCCAGCAGCTTAATCGGACTAGCGGGGGAGGCTGAGGATACGCAGTATTTT | CASSLIGLAGEAEDTQYF
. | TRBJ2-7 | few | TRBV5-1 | TGCGCCAGCAGCGCGGACGTATTCTACGAGCAGTACTTC | CASSADVFYEQYF
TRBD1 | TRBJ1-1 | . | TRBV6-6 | TGTGCCAGCAGTTACTCGATAGGACAGGGGAGCACTGAAGCTTTCTTT | CASSYSIGQGSTEAFF
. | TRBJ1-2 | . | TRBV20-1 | TGCAGTGCTGATCCCGGGACTTCCTTCGGGAACTATGGCTACACCTTC | CSADPGTSFGNYGYTF
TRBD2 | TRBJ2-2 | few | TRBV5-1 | TGCGCCAGCAGCTTGCTTCCAGCGGGGGCTTCCGGGGAGCTGTTTTTT | CASSLLPAGASGELFF
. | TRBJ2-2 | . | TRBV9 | TGTGCCAGCAGCGTACGCGAACGCCAGAACACCGGGGAGCTGTTTTTT | CASSVRERQNTGELFF